A selection of T cell receptor beta chains follows, all from one sample in a study of early T cells in non-severe SARS-CoV-2 infection. TCRdb reanalysed the 5' RACE reads using MiXCR and keeps one entry per CDR3 protein. The sample has 60,000 to 75,000 distinct CDR3 sequences; roughly 12% are singletons. Sequenced: whole blood. These receptors were obtained from an adult who was a healthcare worker with PCR-confirmed SARS-CoV-2 infection or an uninfected control (not recorded which). The CDR3 runs from the conserved cysteine through the conserved F or W.

v_call cdr3_aa
TRBV5-1 CASSAVVGGSGKNIQYF
TRBV6-6 CASRDTAGAGETQYF
TRBV20-1 CSAPQGEQFF
TRBV4-1 CASSQDRAGIIQYF
TRBV7-6 CASSPLFGENTEAFF
TRBV29-1 CSVWDSETQYF
TRBV19 CASNIPRGDDQRQHF
TRBV10-3 CAISEGQGLIGETQYF
TRBV5-1 CASSFEGYEQYF
TRBV29-1 CSVERDRASHEQYF
TRBV12-3/TRBV12-4 CASSLGTGSTDTQYF
TRBV7-3 CASSLTNTGAQYF
TRBV20-1 CSAILQGASGYTF
TRBV24-1 CATSDPLRGLAGHETQYF
TRBV7-8 CASSYGPNDGYTF
TRBV18 CASSPRTESTDTQYF
TRBV20-1 CSAGPLAGGADTQYF
TRBV6-1 CASRGRGSEKLFF
TRBV6-4 CASRVDRNTEAFF
TRBV2 CASKPSGVFTDTQYF
TRBV11-3 CASSLGTGYEQYF
TRBV10-3 CAISDQQGTASLANVLTF
TRBV20-1 CSARDGSDTYEQYF
TRBV10-3 CAISDAGQGDTEAFF
TRBV7-8 CASSSHPSGRNEQYF
TRBV7-2 CASDLAGAGEQFF
TRBV19 CASSPQDSYEQYF
TRBV6-5 CASSILVGQGTQYF
TRBV5-1 CASSDTSGAYEQYF
TRBV5-4 CASSTWTDTDTQYF
TRBV2 CASTGGANVLTF
TRBV6-1 CASRRTGPNTGELFF
TRBV6-2/TRBV6-3 CASSYSGVGEQNIQYF
TRBV12-3/TRBV12-4 CASSSGPGQGTYEQYF
TRBV10-3 CAITPGLDALNTQYF
TRBV4-1 CASSLGQGGDNEQFF
TRBV5-1 CASSAQGMNTEAFF
TRBV12-5 CASGWTTGRSYNEQFF
TRBV12-3/TRBV12-4 CASSFLDNNEKLFF
TRBV2 CNQGTYGYTF
TRBV7-2 CASSARGQPNYGYTF
TRBV29-1 CSVYNEKLFF
TRBV9 CASSVGWGDSYEQYF
TRBV30 CAWSRPGTIRIGQYF
TRBV5-1 CASSYLGLAGGPEQYF